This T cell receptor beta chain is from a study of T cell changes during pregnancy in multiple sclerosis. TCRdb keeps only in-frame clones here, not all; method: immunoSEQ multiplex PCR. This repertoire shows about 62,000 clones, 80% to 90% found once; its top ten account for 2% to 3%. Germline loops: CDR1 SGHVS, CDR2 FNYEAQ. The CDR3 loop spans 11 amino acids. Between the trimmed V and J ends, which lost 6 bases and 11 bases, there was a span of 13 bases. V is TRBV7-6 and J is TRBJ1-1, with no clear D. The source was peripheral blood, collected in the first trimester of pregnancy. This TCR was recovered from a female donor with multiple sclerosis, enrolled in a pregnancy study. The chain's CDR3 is CASSTNGEAFF. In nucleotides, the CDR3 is TGTGCCAGCAGTACGAACGGGGAGGCTTTCTTT.